The next 11 T cell receptor beta chains were all read from a single sample in a study of T cell responses to AZD1222 COVID-19 vaccine. The protocol was immunoSEQ multiplex PCR, while the TCRdb copy is restricted to in-frame clones and leaves out a portion. The sample contains 120,000 to 150,000 clones, around 91% of which appear only once. Source: peripheral blood, taken on day 0 of AZD1222 vaccination. These receptors all stem from an adult in good health.

This clone was seen a handful of times. The chain has TRBV3-1 (or the pseudogene TRBV3-2) and TRBJ1-4, with D unresolved. The CDR3 is 16 amino acids. V was trimmed by 0 bases and J by 7 bases, leaving 15 bases between them. Per germline, CDR1 LGHDT and CDR2 YNNKEL (reference sequence). The CDR3 region has the DNA TGTGCCAGCAGCCAAGATGGAGCGGGGTTCACTGAAAAACTGTTTTTT. Translating it yields CASSQDGAGFTEKLFF.

This chain joins TRBV3-1 (or the pseudogene TRBV3-2) and TRBJ1-4; TRBD1 might be the D (6 bases). V dropped 1 base and J dropped 3 bases, with 9 bases sitting between them. Germline V gene lookup returns CDR1 LGHDT and CDR2 YNNKEL (reference sequence). This CDR3 has 15 residues. The CDR3: CASSQGGTSNEKLFF. As DNA, the CDR3 is TGTGCCAGCAGCCAAGGGGGGACATCTAATGAAAAACTGTTTTTT.

This chain links TRBV23-1 with TRBJ2-6; TRBD1 agrees at 10 bases. TRBV23-1 is annotated as an ORF whose role is uncertain. The CDR3 runs to 21 residues. V trimming: 4 bases; J trimming: 1 base; junction bases outside the gene matches: 16. In DNA, the CDR3 is TGCGCCAGCAGTCGTGTACCCGGGACAGGGGTTCCCCCTTCTGGGGCCAACGTCCTGACTTTC. This sequence encodes CASSRVPGTGVPPSGANVLTF.

The genes are TRBV11-2 and TRBJ1-6, with D uncertain. The CDR3 runs 15 residues. Germline V CDR1 and CDR2: SGHAT, FQNNGV. The V and J ends lost 1 base and 5 bases respectively, with 9 bases between them. CDR3 region: CASSLAAGNNSPLHF. The DNA for the CDR3 is TGTGCCAGCAGCTTAGCCGCAGGAAATAATTCACCCCTCCACTTT.

This clone has just one count. V and J are TRBV19 and TRBJ1-5; unclear D gene. CDR1 LNHDA and CDR2 SQIVND come from the germline V gene (reference sequence). V was shortened by 3 bases and J by 5 bases, with 14 bases between the two germline ends. The CDR3 totals 15 residues. The CDR3 spells CASSISWSSDQPQHF. CDR3 DNA: TGTGCCAGTAGTATTAGTTGGAGTTCGGATCAGCCCCAGCATTTT.

This clone was detected a few times. The gene calls are TRBV28 and TRBJ1-4, with D uncertain. Per germline, CDR1 MDHEN and CDR2 SYDVKM. The length of the CDR3 is 14 residues. Trimming left V 4 bases short and J 10 bases short, with 16 bases between. CDR3 DNA: TGTGCCAGCAGTTGGCCCAACCGGGAGGGAAAACTGTTTTTT. Translation gives CASSWPNREGKLFF.

The V gene is TRBV19, the J gene TRBJ1-1; D is possibly TRBD1 (6 bases). Germline values: CDR1 LNHDA, CDR2 SQIVND (reference sequence). The CDR3 is 16 residues long. V was pared by 6 bases and J by 7 bases, with 24 bases between. CDR3 sequence: CASSPIVTQGRIEAFF. In DNA form, the CDR3 reads TGTGCCAGTAGCCCTATAGTTACCCAGGGGCGGATTGAAGCTTTCTTT.

J is TRBJ2-7 and V is TRBV18, with 9 bases that match TRBD1. The germline CDR1 and CDR2 sequences are KGHSH and LQKENI. The V gene end was trimmed by 3 bases and the J gene end by 5 bases; junction bases not matched to a gene: 5. The CDR3 runs 14 residues. CDR3 in DNA: TGTGCCAGCTCACCGGGACAGGGAGGGCACGAGCAGTACTTC. This codes for CASSPGQGGHEQYF.

V gene TRBV11-2 combines with J gene TRBJ2-7, with TRBD2 as a possible D gene (7 bases). The length of the CDR3 is 17 residues. The germline gives CDR1 SGHAT, CDR2 FQNNGV. V gave up 5 bases and J gave up 7 bases, with 27 bases separating them. DNA of the CDR3: TGTGCCAGCAGCGAAGGACTGAGGGCTAGCGGAGGGGGAGAGCAGTACTTC. This sequence encodes CASSEGLRASGGGEQYF.

On this clone: The final CDR3 position lacks the conserved phenylalanine or tryptophan, pointing to a likely read error. It is unclear where the CDR3 begins or ends on the DNA, so no DNA is shown, and the CDR3 is as TCRdb lists it. V gene TRBV5-4 combines with J gene TRBJ1-2; TRBD1 was called by the table and not checked on the DNA. The germline V gene encodes CDR1 SGHNT and CDR2 YYREEE (reference sequence). The CDR3 extends over 12 residues, inclusive of both ends. CDR3 region: CASSLVVEGAPS.

The V gene is TRBV4-1, the J gene TRBJ2-1, with 14 positions matching TRBD2. Trimming took 3 bases from V and 3 from J; bases not matched to a gene: 7. Per the germline V gene, CDR1 is MGHRA and CDR2 is YSYEKL. This CDR3 is 18 amino acids long. CDR3 region: CASSHPGTSGSFYNEQFF. As DNA, the CDR3 is TGCGCCAGCAGCCACCCCGGGACTAGCGGGAGTTTCTACAATGAGCAGTTCTTC.